Below, one T cell receptor beta chain is given with its context. Trimming cost V 5 bases and J 8 bases, with 15 bases left between them. This CDR3 spans 13 amino acids. In germline, CDR1 is LNHDA, CDR2 SQIVND (reference sequence). How the authors handled the data: It was from reference gene primer amplification that nucleated cell counts were estimated. Sequenced by immunoSEQ multiplex PCR; TCRdb stores in-frame clones only, minus some. The V and J calls and clone size were taken over from that table, and D and trimming were inferred from the DNA. The table records 250,000 to 300,000 clones, over 70% of them present only once. The data stem from a study of blood T cell repertoires in COVID-19. At the level of the study: Specimens from acute and convalescent COVID-19 originated in the United States, Italy and Spain. The analysed material was cDNA or gDNA that came from T cells, B-cell-depleted T cells, or PBMCs.

Patients at the Seattle site were enrolled during active infection and followed longitudinally. This receptor was taken from a woman in her 70s with COVID-19, enrolled during active disease. The chain combines TRBV19 with TRBJ1-2, with D hard to call. The sample consisted of peripheral blood. DNA for the CDR3: TGTGCCAGTAGTCACGCGGCCGAATACGGCTACACCTTC. Translated: CASSHAAEYGYTF.